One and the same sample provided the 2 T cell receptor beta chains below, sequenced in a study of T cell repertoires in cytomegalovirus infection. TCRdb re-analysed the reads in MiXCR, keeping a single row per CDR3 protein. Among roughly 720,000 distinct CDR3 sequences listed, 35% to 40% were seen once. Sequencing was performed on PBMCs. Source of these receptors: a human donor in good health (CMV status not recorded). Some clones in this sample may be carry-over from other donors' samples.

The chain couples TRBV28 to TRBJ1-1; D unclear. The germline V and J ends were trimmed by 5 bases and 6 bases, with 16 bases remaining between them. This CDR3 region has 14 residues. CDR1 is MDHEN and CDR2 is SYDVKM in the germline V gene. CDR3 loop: CASSTESTPPEAFF. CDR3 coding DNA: TGTGCCAGCAGTACCGAATCCACCCCGCCTGAAGCTTTCTTT.

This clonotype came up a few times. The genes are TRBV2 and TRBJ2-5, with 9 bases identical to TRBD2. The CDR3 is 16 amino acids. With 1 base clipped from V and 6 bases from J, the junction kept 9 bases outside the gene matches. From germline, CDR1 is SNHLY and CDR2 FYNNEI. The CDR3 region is CASSEGGGALSQTQYF. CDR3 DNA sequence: TGTGCCAGCAGTGAAGGCGGGGGGGCCCTAAGCCAGACCCAGTACTTC.